The clone carrying this TCR beta chain appeared once. This record belongs to a study of blood T cell repertoires in COVID-19. Study-wide context: The United States, Italy and Spain were the sources of the acute and convalescent COVID-19 samples.

The study drew participants aged about 18 to 89 years from 20 to 30 US areas. Study processing details: It was from reference gene primer amplification that nucleated cell counts were estimated. TCRdb keeps only in-frame clones here, not all; method: immunoSEQ multiplex PCR. V and J calls and clone size are copied from that table; D and trimming were computed from the DNA. The table records around 230,000 clones, roughly 89% of them present only once. Germline V gives CDR1 SGHRS, CDR2 YFSETQ. The CDR3 consists of 16 residues. V dropped 1 base and J dropped 3 bases, with 11 bases sitting between them. The chain links TRBV5-1 to TRBJ1-6; the D gene is possibly TRBD1 (5 bases). Sequenced sample: PBMCs or T cells enriched from blood (not recorded which). The source of this sequence is a woman between 40 and 55 years old with acute COVID-19. The CDR3 nucleotides are TGCGCCAGCAGCTTGAAAACAGGAAGCTATAATTCACCCCTCCACTTT. Translating gives CASSLKTGSYNSPLHF.